One and the same sample provided the 21 T cell receptor beta chains below, sequenced in a study of beta chain features in type 1 diabetes. Whole-study results and caveats: People with Type 1 diabetes carried modestly yet significantly shorter TCRB CDR3s in all four CD4+ subsets.

These TCRs are of unknown antigen specificity. Of the isolated RNA, all was reverse transcribed, and so the sequenced material was expressed TCRB transcripts. Produced via immunoSEQ multiplex PCR; TCRdb's table is partial and in-frame only. In the table there are around 130,000 clones, roughly 15% of which are singletons. Sequences were obtained from central memory CD4+ T cells from blood. The receptors stem from a young man with type 1 diabetes.

The rearrangement links TRBV28 to TRBJ2-3, with D maybe TRBD2 (5 bases). The CDR3 loop spans 14 amino acids. Germline V gene lookup returns CDR1 MDHEN and CDR2 SYDVKM. V was shortened by 5 bases and J by 1 base, with 10 bases between the two germline ends. CDR3 DNA sequence: TGTGCCAGCAGTCGAGGGCGGGGCACAGATACGCAGTATTTT. It specifies CASSRGRGTDTQYF.

This clone was counted between two and nine times. The chain couples TRBV29-1 to TRBJ2-5; 8 nucleotides match TRBD1. CDR3 length equals 16 residues. The germline gives CDR1 SQVTM, CDR2 ANQGSEA. The V gene end was trimmed by 8 bases and the J gene end by 5 bases; junction bases not matched to a gene: 19. The CDR3 reads CSLASGTGHPEETQYF. The CDR3 DNA reads as TGCAGCTTGGCCTCCGGGACAGGTCACCCAGAGGAGACCCAGTACTTC.

The table lists this clone with many counts. The chain uses TRBV5-1 and TRBJ2-1; 7 bases agree with TRBD1. The germline CDR1 and CDR2 sequences are SGHRS and YFSETQ. J lost 8 bases, V lost 4 bases, and 12 bases had no gene match. CDR3 length: 15 amino acids. The CDR3 nucleotides read TGCGCCAGCAGCCTAGGACAGGCTAGCAAGGATGAGCAGTTCTTC. Translating gives CASSLGQASKDEQFF. The full variable domain, with the rest looked up from reference TRBV5-1 and TRBJ2-1, is KAGVTQTPRYLIKTRGQQVTLSCSPISGHRSVSWYQQTPGQGLQFLFEYFSETQRNKGNFPGRFSGRQFSNSRSEMNVSTLELGDSALYLCASSLGQASKDEQFFGPGTRLTVL.

This clone showed up just a few times. The chain employs TRBV5-1 and TRBJ1-4, with D perhaps matching TRBD1 (6 bases). Germline CDR1 reads SGHRS; CDR2 reads YFSETQ. V lost 1 base and J lost 7, with 11 bases in between. This CDR3 has 14 amino acids. CDR3 DNA sequence: TGCGCCAGCAGCTTGCAGGGGAATAGTGAAAAACTGTTTTTT. The encoded protein is CASSLQGNSEKLFF.

The V call is TRBV6-1, the J call TRBJ1-6; D is unclear. V lost 4 bases and J lost 3, with 7 bases in between. Per the germline V gene, CDR1 is MNHNS and CDR2 is SASEGT. The CDR3 totals 14 residues. CDR3 residues: CASSGGYYNSPLHF. CDR3 sequence (DNA): TGTGCCAGCAGTGGCGGATACTATAATTCACCCCTCCACTTT.

This clone was recorded a few times. The chain uses TRBV2 and TRBJ2-4; D unclear. The CDR3 contains 12 residues. Trimming removed 2 bases from V and 5 bases from J, with 4 bases in between. CDR1 and CDR2 (germline): SNHLY, FYNNEI. The CDR3 loop reads CASSELENIQYF. In DNA form, the CDR3 reads TGTGCCAGCAGTGAACTGGAAAACATTCAGTACTTC.

This clone appeared a few times. V usage is TRBV9 and J usage is TRBJ1-2; D perhaps matches TRBD1 (6 bases). Germline-derived CDR1 and CDR2 are SGDLS and YYNGEE. This CDR3 has 16 amino acids. Deletions cut 3 bases from V and 3 bases from J, with 18 bases between. Written as DNA, the CDR3 is TGTGCCAGCAGCGGACCAGGGGCAGGGCGATACTATGGCTACACCTTC. This gives the protein CASSGPGAGRYYGYTF.

This clone appeared a few times. V and J are TRBV11-3 and TRBJ2-3; D perhaps matches TRBD1 (7 bases). CDR1 and CDR2 (germline): SGHNT, YENEEA. V was trimmed by 3 bases and J by 9 bases, leaving 16 bases between them. CDR3 length equals 14 residues. The CDR3 region has the DNA TGTGCCAGCAGCTTGTATAACAGGGGAGGCACGCAGTATTTT. Encoded protein: CASSLYNRGGTQYF. Full variable domain (outside the CDR3, taken from reference TRBV11-3 and TRBJ2-3): EAGVVQSPRYKIIEKKQPVAFWCNPISGHNTLYWYLQNLGQGPELLIRYENEEAVDDSQLPKDRFSAERLKGVDSTLKIQPAELGDSAVYLCASSLYNRGGTQYFGPGTRLTVL.

Only a few counts were recorded for this clone. The rearrangement joins TRBV5-6 to TRBJ2-7, with no clear D. The CDR3 has 13 amino acids. Trimming removed 0 bases at V and 5 bases at J, with 9 bases between. CDR1 is SGHDT, CDR2 YYEEEE, per germline. CDR3 protein: CASSLALVDEQYF. The CDR3 nucleotides are TGTGCCAGCAGCTTGGCCCTCGTGGACGAGCAGTACTTC.

The V and J genes are TRBV29-1 and TRBJ1-2, with 9 bases matching TRBD1. This CDR3 region has 14 residues. With V trimmed by 5 bases and J by 2 bases, 6 bases remained unmatched. Germline assignment: CDR1 SQVTM and CDR2 ANQGSEA. CDR3 DNA: TGCAGCGTTTACCCGACAGGGGGAAACTATGGCTACACCTTC. This codes for CSVYPTGGNYGYTF.

This clone occurred many times. This chain links TRBV7-3 with TRBJ2-1; D ambiguous. The CDR3 has 15 amino acids. V gave up 1 base and J gave up 0 bases, with 7 bases separating them. Germline-derived CDR1 and CDR2 are SGHTA and FQGTGA. The CDR3 loop reads CASSLSASSYNEQFF. DNA of the CDR3: TGTGCCAGCAGCTTAAGCGCGAGCTCCTACAATGAGCAGTTCTTC.

This chain links TRBV5-8 with TRBJ2-5, with 7 bases lining up with TRBD1. J gave up 5 bases and V 5 bases, and 9 bases lay outside the gene matches. The CDR3 loop spans 14 amino acids. Germline assignment: CDR1 SGHTS and CDR2 YDEGEE. CDR3 coding DNA: TGTGCCAGCAGTCTCGCAGGGGGACGGGAGACCCAGTACTTC. Protein product: CASSLAGGRETQYF.

This clone was seen more than once but under ten times. The chain employs TRBV6-5 and TRBJ2-3, with 9 nucleotides matching TRBD2. Germline V CDR1 and CDR2: MNHEY, SVGAGI. V gave up 6 bases and J gave up 2 bases; unmatched junction bases: 6. This CDR3 is 15 amino acids long. CDR3 sequence: CASSPTSGFTDTQYF. The CDR3 DNA reads TGTGCCAGCAGCCCGACTAGCGGCTTCACAGATACGCAGTATTTT.

The genes are TRBV4-2 and TRBJ1-4; TRBD1 is a possible D gene (5 bases). Trimming pared 8 bases from V and 6 bases from J, leaving 19 bases between. The germline V gene encodes CDR1 LGHNA and CDR2 YNFKEQ. CDR3 length: 15 residues. The CDR3 protein is CASSYGIPGDEKLFF. The DNA of the CDR3 is TGTGCCAGCTCCTATGGCATCCCGGGGGATGAAAAACTGTTTTTT.

The chain carries TRBV5-1 and TRBJ2-1; no clear D. This CDR3 spans 15 amino acids. The V and J ends lost 1 base and 3 bases respectively, with 11 bases between them. Germline V gene lookup returns CDR1 SGHRS and CDR2 YFSETQ. CDR3 loop: CASSLQDPSYNEQFF. DNA of the CDR3: TGCGCCAGCAGCTTGCAGGACCCTAGCTACAATGAGCAGTTCTTC.

As DNA, the CDR3 is TGTGCCAGCAGTTACTCGGCCCTCAACTATGGCTACACCTTC. Protein product: CASSYSALNYGYTF. V and J are TRBV6-5 and TRBJ1-2; D gene ambiguous. This CDR3 has 14 residues. Germline CDR1 MNHEY, CDR2 SVGAGI. V was trimmed by 0 bases and J by 2 bases, leaving 7 bases between them.

This clone was found a few times. The rearrangement links TRBV5-5 to TRBJ1-4; D remains ambiguous. Germline CDR1 SGHKS, CDR2 YYEKEE (reference sequence). Trimming shortened V by 3 bases and J by 8 bases, and 8 bases separated the two germline ends. CDR3 size: 12 residues. The CDR3 reads CASSSRNEKLFF. CDR3 in DNA: TGTGCCAGCAGCTCTAGGAACGAAAAACTGTTTTTT.

There are a few counts of this clone. The rearrangement joins TRBV19 to TRBJ2-3; no firm D call. V was clipped by 5 bases and J by 0 bases, with 9 bases between them. CDR3 length: 14 amino acids. Germline V CDR1 and CDR2: LNHDA, SQIVND (reference sequence). CDR3: CASSATSSTDTQYF. As DNA, the CDR3 is TGTGCCAGTAGTGCCACATCTAGCACAGATACGCAGTATTTT.

The chain links TRBV6-6 to TRBJ2-1; unclear D gene. V shed 6 bases and J shed 8 bases, with 5 bases lying between them. The CDR3 covers 10 residues. Germline V gene data show CDR1 as MNHNY and CDR2 as SVGAGI (reference sequence). The CDR3 nucleotides read TGTGCCAGCAGCCGCGATGAGCAGTTCTTC. It specifies CASSRDEQFF.

This clone occurred a few times. The chain has TRBV7-9 and TRBJ1-1, with no clear D. The germline gives CDR1 SEHNR, CDR2 FQNEAQ (reference sequence). V was clipped by 3 bases and J by 0 bases, with 5 bases between them. The CDR3 loop spans 13 amino acids. The CDR3 bases are TGTGCCAGCAGCTTGACATTGAACACTGAAGCTTTCTTT. The encoded protein is CASSLTLNTEAFF.

V gene TRBV4-3 combines with J gene TRBJ2-1; 7 bases are a match to TRBD2. CDR1 is LGHNA and CDR2 is YSLEER in the germline V gene. The CDR3 totals 16 residues. J gave up 5 bases and V 0 bases, and 7 bases lay outside the gene matches. The CDR3 loop is CASSQDSGGIDNEQFF. CDR3 DNA sequence: TGCGCCAGCAGCCAAGACTCGGGAGGAATCGACAATGAGCAGTTCTTC.